Following are 14 T cell receptor beta chains from one sample sequenced in a study of Graves' ophthalmopathy and Graves' hyperthyroidism. CDR3 regions of TCR beta were amplified from RNA transcripts. HTBI primers were used in a first-round RT-PCR, which preceded a second-round multiplex PCR. In TCRdb, the multiplex PCR reads were re-called with MiXCR into one record per CDR3 protein. The table shows over 500,000 distinct CDR3 sequences, with about a fifth occurring only once. The source material was peripheral blood. The source of these receptors is a woman younger than 35 with stable Graves' hyperthyroidism. Some clones in this sample may be carry-over from other donors' samples.

In this sample, this clonotype turned up many times. The chain is built from TRBV20-1 and TRBJ2-7, with D hard to call. This CDR3 comprises 15 residues. Trimming pared 0 bases from V and 5 bases from J, leaving 17 bases between. The germline V gene has CDR1 DFQATT and CDR2 SNEGSKA (reference sequence). CDR3 sequence: CSARDIFLDVHEQYF. The CDR3 DNA sequence: TGCAGTGCTAGAGATATATTTCTTGACGTCCACGAGCAGTACTTC.

This clonotype was observed at least ten times. V is TRBV12-3 or TRBV12-4 and J is TRBJ2-2, with D tentatively TRBD2 (5 bases). This CDR3 has 14 amino acids. Trimming left V 6 bases short and J 5 bases short, with 13 bases between. The CDR3 nucleotides are TGTGCCAGCAGCCTCCTTCGCGGGACCGGGGAGCTGTTTTTT. Amino acid sequence: CASSLLRGTGELFF.

V and J are TRBV4-2 and TRBJ1-2; D remains ambiguous. The CDR3 is made up of 14 amino acids. V shed 0 bases and J shed 4 bases, with 9 bases lying between them. CDR1 LGHNA and CDR2 YNFKEQ come from the germline V gene. The CDR3 DNA reads as TGTGCCAGCAGCCAAGATCATTGGATCTATGGCTACACCTTC. Translated: CASSQDHWIYGYTF.

The CDR3 sequence: CASSIWDRTTEAFF. CDR3 nucleotide sequence: TGTGCCAGTAGTATCTGGGACAGGACCACTGAAGCTTTCTTT. The chain combines TRBV19 with TRBJ1-1, with 8 bases that match TRBD1. The CDR3 is 14 residues long. V gave up 3 bases and J gave up 4 bases; unmatched junction bases: 4. In germline, CDR1 is LNHDA, CDR2 SQIVND (reference sequence).

This chain links TRBV25-1 with TRBJ2-3; TRBD2 matches 8 bases. The CDR3 covers 15 residues. Germline V gene lookup returns CDR1 MGHDK and CDR2 SYGVNS. V lost 7 bases and J lost 4; bases outside the gene matches: 10. CDR3 protein: CASKAGGSGADTQYF. DNA for the CDR3: TGTGCCAGCAAGGCGGGAGGAAGTGGCGCAGATACGCAGTATTTT.

This clonotype has just a few counts. The rearrangement joins TRBV3-1 to TRBJ1-6; TRBD1 agrees at 7 bases. The CDR3 covers 16 residues. V shed 1 base, J shed 8 bases, and the junction held 8 bases outside the gene matches. Germline V CDR1 and CDR2: LGHDT, YNNKEL (reference sequence). CDR3 protein: CASSQGTGVGDSPLHF. The CDR3 bases are TGTGCCAGCAGCCAAGGGACAGGCGTCGGTGATTCACCCCTCCACTTT.

This clonotype has more than one count but fewer than ten. A much larger clone lies a single base off, so this may be a read error. The chain uses TRBV18 and TRBJ1-1; D ambiguous. Looked up from germline, CDR1 is KGHSH and CDR2 is LQKENI. CDR3 length: 13 residues. For the CDR3, the DNA is TGTGCCCGCTCACGCATAAGGAACACTGAAGCTTTCTTT. Residues: CARSRIRNTEAFF.

This clonotype was observed at least ten times. V and J are TRBV20-1 and TRBJ1-5; the D gene is possibly TRBD1 (6 bases). Trimming stripped 5 bases from V and 7 bases from J, with 27 bases between. The length of the CDR3 is 17 residues. Germline-derived CDR1 and CDR2 are DFQATT and SNEGSKA (reference sequence). CDR3 DNA: TGCAGTGCTTCACGCCCTGAGGGGGGAGGGGGAGGCCAGCCCCAGCATTTT. This sequence encodes CSASRPEGGGGGQPQHF.

The rearrangement joins TRBV12-3 or TRBV12-4 to TRBJ1-6; 7 positions agree with TRBD1. J gave up 8 bases and V 1 base, and 2 bases lay outside the gene matches. There are 14 residues in the CDR3. The chain's CDR3 is CASSLDRGYSPLHF. CDR3 in DNA: TGTGCCAGCAGTTTAGACAGGGGTTATTCACCCCTCCACTTT.

About this clonotype itself: An end of the junction does not agree with germline; a read error may underlie this. The rearrangement joins TRBV20-1 to TRBJ2-2; 8 nucleotides match TRBD2. The CDR3 sequence is 16 residues long. In germline, CDR1 is DFQATT, CDR2 SNEGSKA (reference sequence). CDR3 in DNA: TGCAGTGCTAGGGGTGGACTAGCTGTGAACACCGGGGATCTGTTTTTT. Amino acids: CSARGGLAVNTGDLFF.

CDR3 region: CASSLGRYNQPQHF. The DNA of the CDR3 is TGTGCCAGCAGCTTAGGTCGGTACAATCAGCCCCAGCATTTT. The chain links TRBV13 to TRBJ1-5; D is undetermined. The V and J ends lost 0 bases and 3 bases respectively, with 6 bases between them. CDR3 length: 14 residues. The germline V gene has CDR1 PRHDT and CDR2 FYEKMQ (reference sequence).

The gene calls are TRBV12-3 or TRBV12-4 and TRBJ1-2; weak D call: TRBD1 (5 bases). Trimming left V 4 bases short and J 2 bases short, with 11 bases between. The length of the CDR3 is 14 residues. The CDR3 region is CASSSGTVNYGYTF. CDR3 sequence (DNA): TGTGCCAGCAGTTCCGGGACGGTGAACTATGGCTACACCTTC.

This clonotype was observed many times. The CDR3 DNA sequence: TGTGCCAGCATCCCCGGGGGGGGGGCGATGGAGACCCAGTACTTC. It encodes CASIPGGGAMETQYF. This chain connects TRBV12-3 or TRBV12-4 to TRBJ2-5, with 8 positions matching TRBD2. The trim removed 7 bases at V and 5 bases at J, leaving 12 bases unmatched. This CDR3 comprises 15 residues.

This clonotype occurred many times. J is TRBJ1-2 and V is TRBV20-1; 9 positions agree with TRBD1. Germline V gives CDR1 DFQATT, CDR2 SNEGSKA (reference sequence). This CDR3 spans 14 amino acids. The V gene end was trimmed by 5 bases and the J gene end by 6 bases; junction bases not matched to a gene: 10. The CDR3 DNA reads as TGCAGTGCTCAAAAACCCGGGACAGGGAATGGCTACACCTTC. It is translated as CSAQKPGTGNGYTF.